The 29 T cell receptor beta chains given below trace back to one sample, sequenced in a study of blood T cells in healthy people across ages. A sample-barcoded 5' primer and a J-beta primer mix were used in a second PCR of roughly 6 to 11 cycles. From the 5' RACE reads, TCRdb called clonotypes with MiXCR, one entry per CDR3 protein. The data show 1.4 million or so distinct CDR3 sequences, about 45% seen once. The source material was blood. Every receptor here comes from a woman in her late teens or twenties in good health.

V is TRBV4-3 and J is TRBJ2-6; D gene unclear. Looked up from germline, CDR1 is LGHNA and CDR2 is YSLEER. This CDR3 comprises 20 residues. V dropped 1 base and J dropped 0 bases, with 19 bases sitting between them. The CDR3 sequence is CASSQVGPGLTYSGANVLTF. CDR3 nucleotide sequence: TGCGCCAGCAGCCAAGTAGGGCCAGGTCTTACTTACTCTGGGGCCAACGTCCTGACTTTC.

This clonotype has more than one count but fewer than ten. The chain couples TRBV7-8 to TRBJ1-5, with D uncertain. Between the trimmed V and J ends, which lost 2 bases and 3 bases, there was a span of 8 bases. The germline V gene encodes CDR1 SGHVS and CDR2 FQNEAQ. The CDR3 runs to 14 residues. CDR3 nucleotide sequence: TGTGCCAGCAGCTTAATAGCGGACAATCAGCCCCAGCATTTT. Translating it yields CASSLIADNQPQHF. The variable domain in full, completed from reference TRBV7-8 and TRBJ1-5, reads GAGVSQSPRYKVAKRGQDVALRCDPISGHVSLFWYQQALGQGPEFLTYFQNEAQLDKSGLPSDRFFAERPEGSVSTLKIQRTQQEDSAVYLCASSLIADNQPQHFGDGTRLSIL.

A remark on this clonotype: A clone one base away is much larger, so this may be a read error. V is TRBV29-1 and J is TRBJ1-1; D unresolved. Per germline, CDR1 SQVTM and CDR2 ANQGSEA. This CDR3 has 12 amino acids. V lost 4 bases, J lost 0 bases, and 6 bases lay in between. CDR3 in amino acids: CSVAQMNTEAFF. The CDR3 region has the DNA TGCAGCGTTGCACAGATGAACACTGAAGCTTTCTTT.

The V call is TRBV9, the J call TRBJ2-1; 14 bases are a match to TRBD2. The germline V gene has CDR1 SGDLS and CDR2 YYNGEE. J lost 5 bases, V lost 0 bases, and 7 bases had no gene match. The CDR3 covers 18 residues. The CDR3 sequence is CASSVAGLAGAGDNEQFF. CDR3 nucleotides: TGTGCCAGCAGCGTAGCGGGACTAGCGGGAGCGGGTGACAATGAGCAGTTCTTC.

There are a few counts of this clonotype. The chain has TRBV14 and TRBJ1-2; D not resolved. Germline V gene sequence: CDR1 SGHDN, CDR2 FVKESK. This CDR3 contains 15 residues. With 4 bases removed from V and 0 bases from J, the gap between germline ends came to 12 bases. CDR3 sequence (DNA): TGTGCCAGCAGCCCGTCGGGGAACTCTAACTATGGCTACACCTTC. Translation gives CASSPSGNSNYGYTF.

The V gene is TRBV5-1, the J gene TRBJ2-1, with 7 bases matching TRBD1. J gave up 3 bases and V 0 bases, and 6 bases lay outside the gene matches. Germline values: CDR1 SGHRS, CDR2 YFSETQ. This CDR3 is built from 16 residues. Written as DNA, the CDR3 is TGCGCCAGCAGCTTGGTGACAGGGATGGACTACAATGAGCAGTTCTTC. Its protein product is CASSLVTGMDYNEQFF. Complete variable domain (other parts from reference TRBV5-1 and TRBJ2-1): KAGVTQTPRYLIKTRGQQVTLSCSPISGHRSVSWYQQTPGQGLQFLFEYFSETQRNKGNFPGRFSGRQFSNSRSEMNVSTLELGDSALYLCASSLVTGMDYNEQFFGPGTRLTVL.

This clonotype showed up just a few times. The V gene is TRBV7-2, the J gene TRBJ2-5; D remains ambiguous. V dropped 5 bases and J dropped 4 bases, with 14 bases sitting between them. Germline-derived CDR1 and CDR2 are SGHTA and FQGNSA. CDR3 length: 14 amino acids. The CDR3 DNA reads TGTGCCAGCAGCCGTGCCGGTCTTGGAGAGACCCAGTACTTC. This sequence encodes CASSRAGLGETQYF.

This clonotype was detected a few times. The chain combines TRBV6-2 or TRBV6-3 with TRBJ2-1, with 9 bases lining up with TRBD2. CDR3 length: 15 residues. V was clipped by 4 bases and J by 2 bases; unmatched bases: 3. Germline loops: CDR1 MNHEY, CDR2 SVGEGT. DNA of the CDR3: TGTGCCAGCAGTTGGGCTAGCGGGACCTACAATGAGCAGTTCTTC. It encodes CASSWASGTYNEQFF.

The chain has TRBV12-3 or TRBV12-4 and TRBJ1-4; no clear D. V was pared by 7 bases and J by 8 bases, with 17 bases between. The CDR3 totals 14 residues. DNA for the CDR3: TGTGCCAGCACGCCAGGAACCTCCCCAGAAAAACTGTTTTTT. Translating gives CASTPGTSPEKLFF.

V is TRBV27 and J is TRBJ2-3; tentative D call: TRBD1 (5 bases). There are 13 residues in the CDR3. Germline V gene lookup returns CDR1 MNHEY and CDR2 SMNVEV (reference sequence). Trimming took off 5 bases at V and 2 bases at J, with 8 bases between the two ends. CDR3 DNA: TGTGCCAGCAGTATACAGGACACAGATACGCAGTATTTT. Its translation is CASSIQDTDTQYF.

The chain combines TRBV7-9 with TRBJ1-2; 10 positions match TRBD1. CDR1 SEHNR and CDR2 FQNEAQ come from the germline V gene (reference sequence). The V and J ends lost 5 bases and 9 bases, in that order; junction bases with no gene match: 9. The length of the CDR3 is 14 residues. CDR3 residues: CASSPRDRGIRYTF. CDR3 DNA sequence: TGTGCCAGCAGCCCCCGGGACAGGGGTATACGCTACACCTTC.

The chain recombines TRBV7-8 with TRBJ2-1; 11 bases align to TRBD2. The CDR3 is made up of 14 amino acids. The germline V gene encodes CDR1 SGHVS and CDR2 FQNEAQ. J was trimmed by 7 bases and V by 5 bases; bases with no gene match: 4. This chain's CDR3 is CASSHRLAGNEQFF. The CDR3 nucleotides are TGTGCCAGCAGCCATCGACTAGCGGGAAATGAGCAGTTCTTC.

The rearrangement uses TRBV7-2 and TRBJ2-7; a possible D gene is TRBD2 (5 bases). The CDR3 covers 12 residues. V was clipped by 3 bases and J by 6 bases, with 9 bases between them. Per the germline V gene, CDR1 is SGHTA and CDR2 is FQGNSA. CDR3 residues: CASSFGNTEQYF. Here the CDR3 DNA reads TGTGCCAGCAGCTTCGGGAATACCGAGCAGTACTTC.

The chain combines TRBV4-3 with TRBJ1-3; possibly TRBD1 for D (6 bases). Germline lookup yields CDR1 LGHNA and CDR2 YSLEER. Deletions cut 2 bases from V and 0 bases from J, with 14 bases between. This CDR3 is built from 17 residues. The DNA for the CDR3 is TGCGCCAGCAGCCAAACACGTACAGGGCGCTCTGGAAACACCATATATTTT. It specifies CASSQTRTGRSGNTIYF.

As regards this clonotype: Compared with germline, one end of the junction differs, possibly owing to a read error. The chain couples TRBV12-3 or TRBV12-4 to TRBJ2-6; perhaps TRBD2 as D (5 bases). The CDR3 extends over 17 amino acids. The CDR3 nucleotides read TGTGCCGGCAGTTTAGAGGGCAGTTACTCTGGGGCCAACGTCCTGACTTTC. Protein sequence: CAGSLEGSYSGANVLTF.

This clonotype was detected only a few times. The rearrangement uses TRBV15 and TRBJ2-1; D is uncertain. The CDR3 has 14 residues. V lost 0 bases and J lost 5, with 8 bases in between. Germline lookup yields CDR1 LNHNV and CDR2 YYDKDF (reference sequence). In DNA form, the CDR3 reads TGTGCCACCAGCAGAGAGACAAGGGACAATGAGCAGTTCTTC. Encoded protein: CATSRETRDNEQFF.

This clonotype showed up just a few times. The chain combines TRBV7-9 with TRBJ1-1; a possible D gene is TRBD1 (6 bases). The V end was cut by 1 base, the J end by 1 base, with 13 bases between. The CDR3 has 16 amino acids. Germline CDR1 reads SEHNR; CDR2 reads FQNEAQ (reference sequence). CDR3 sequence (DNA): TGTGCCAGCAGCTTAGGGCAGGGGAGGGGGAACACTGAAGCTTTCTTT. Protein product: CASSLGQGRGNTEAFF. The full variable domain, in which reference TRBV7-9 and TRBJ1-1 provide the parts outside the CDR3, is DTGVSQNPRHKITKRGQNVTFRCDPISEHNRLYWYRQTLGQGPEFLTYFQNEAQLEKSRLLSDRFSAERPKGSFSTLEIQRTEQGDSAMYLCASSLGQGRGNTEAFFGQGTRLTVV.

The rearrangement links TRBV7-2 to TRBJ2-1; 10 bases agree with TRBD2. CDR1 and CDR2 from the germline V gene are SGHTA and FQGNSA. V gave up 2 bases and J gave up 0 bases; unmatched junction bases: 10. This CDR3 has 19 residues. CDR3 coding DNA: TGTGCCAGCAGCTTACAAGATAGCGGGAGGTTCCACTCCTACAATGAGCAGTTCTTC. Its protein is CASSLQDSGRFHSYNEQFF.

The sample holds a few counts of this clonotype. The chain is built from TRBV7-3 and TRBJ2-1; 7 nucleotides align to TRBD1. CDR1 is SGHTA and CDR2 is FQGTGA in the germline V gene. The CDR3 has 15 amino acids. V shed 5 bases, J shed 5 bases, and the junction held 9 bases outside the gene matches. The CDR3 region is CASSPDRVFDNEQFF. The CDR3 DNA reads TGTGCCAGCAGCCCTGACAGGGTATTCGACAATGAGCAGTTCTTC.

The table lists this clonotype with a few counts. The rearrangement joins TRBV3-1 to TRBJ2-1, with 7 bases aligning to TRBD2. There are 15 residues in the CDR3. Germline V gene sequence: CDR1 LGHDT, CDR2 YNNKEL (reference sequence). V gave up 2 bases and J gave up 2 bases; unmatched junction bases: 3. The CDR3 DNA is TGTGCCAGCAGCCAACGGGGGAGGGCCTACAATGAGCAGTTCTTC. It specifies CASSQRGRAYNEQFF.

The rearrangement joins TRBV7-9 to TRBJ2-7; the D gene is possibly TRBD1 (6 bases). CDR3 length: 13 residues. From germline, CDR1 is SEHNR and CDR2 FQNEAQ (reference sequence). V was shortened by 7 bases and J by 2 bases, with 12 bases between the two germline ends. CDR3 residues: CASTRTDTYEQYF. CDR3 nucleotide sequence: TGTGCCAGCACCAGGACAGACACCTACGAGCAGTACTTC.

CDR3 in amino acids: CSADRLNYGYTF. Here the CDR3 DNA reads TGCAGTGCTGACAGACTCAACTATGGCTACACCTTC. The V gene is TRBV20-1, the J gene TRBJ1-2, with a weak D call TRBD1 (5 bases). Per germline, CDR1 DFQATT and CDR2 SNEGSKA (reference sequence). Trimming left V 5 bases short and J 2 bases short, with 9 bases between. This CDR3 has 12 amino acids.

This chain connects TRBV3-1 to TRBJ1-6, with D possibly being TRBD1 (6 bases). The CDR3 totals 15 residues. The V and J ends lost 3 bases and 7 bases respectively, with 13 bases between them. Germline V CDR1 and CDR2: LGHDT, YNNKEL (reference sequence). The CDR3 DNA reads as TGTGCCAGCAGCCACTACGACAGGTACAATTCACCCCTCCACTTT. Its translation: CASSHYDRYNSPLHF. The whole variable domain, filled in from reference TRBV3-1 and TRBJ1-6, reads DTAVSQTPKYLVTQMGNDKSIKCEQNLGHDTMYWYKQDSKKFLKIMFSYNNKELIINETVPNRFSPKSPDKAHLNLHINSLELGDSAVYFCASSHYDRYNSPLHFGNGTRLTVT.

In the case of this clonotype: This sequence may be a read error, since a much larger clone differs from it by one base. CDR3 in amino acids: CASSFRMSSYEQYF. In DNA, the CDR3 is TGTGCCAGCAGTTTCAGGATGAGCTCCTACGAGCAGTACTTC. The chain joins TRBV12-3 or TRBV12-4 to TRBJ2-5; D ambiguous. The DNA matches TRBJ2-7 better at its end, which makes the J call doubtful. The CDR3 runs to 14 residues.

V is TRBV7-2 and J is TRBJ1-6, with 8 bases fitting TRBD1. CDR3 length: 17 residues. Unmatched junction bases numbered 6, after V lost 5 bases and J lost 0 bases. The germline V gene encodes CDR1 SGHTA and CDR2 FQGNSA. This chain's CDR3 is CASSSWTGSSYNSPLHF. The CDR3, as DNA: TGTGCCAGCAGCAGCTGGACAGGGAGCTCCTATAATTCACCCCTCCACTTT.

The V call is TRBV28, the J call TRBJ2-3; 7 positions match TRBD2. Looked up from germline, CDR1 is MDHEN and CDR2 is SYDVKM. The V gene end was trimmed by 5 bases and the J gene end by 7 bases; junction bases not matched to a gene: 12. CDR3 length: 15 residues. The DNA for the CDR3 is TGTGCCAGCAGTGCAGGACCAGCGGGACGATATACGCAGTATTTT. Translation: CASSAGPAGRYTQYF.

The J gene is TRBJ1-5, the V gene TRBV29-1; tentative D call: TRBD1 (6 bases). Per the germline V gene, CDR1 is SQVTM and CDR2 is ANQGSEA. CDR3 length: 15 residues. V shed 6 bases and J shed 0 bases, with 15 bases lying between them. The CDR3 coding sequence is TGCAGCGTCGGTACAGGGCTTTATAGCAATCAGCCCCAGCATTTT. It codes for CSVGTGLYSNQPQHF. The complete variable domain, with remaining parts taken from reference TRBV29-1 and TRBJ1-5, reads SAVISQKPSRDICQRGTSLTIQCQVDSQVTMMFWYRQQPGQSLTLIATANQGSEATYESGFVIDKFPISRPNLTFSTLTVSNMSPEDSSIYLCSVGTGLYSNQPQHFGDGTRLSIL.

The V gene is TRBV25-1, the J gene TRBJ2-7, with D perhaps matching TRBD2 (5 bases). The V end lost 5 bases, the J end lost 1 base, and 12 bases lay between the germline ends. The CDR3 covers 14 residues. CDR1 MGHDK and CDR2 SYGVNS come from the germline V gene. The CDR3 region is CASSRGVVSYEQYF. CDR3 nucleotide sequence: TGTGCCAGCAGTCGGGGTGTCGTATCCTACGAGCAGTACTTC.

The V and J genes are TRBV4-1 and TRBJ2-1; a weak D match, TRBD2 (5 bases). With the DNA end fitting TRBJ2-7 better, the J assignment may be wrong. The length of the CDR3 is 19 residues. Germline V gene data show CDR1 as MGHRA and CDR2 as YSYEKL. CDR3 loop: CASSQARTVGFGSYNEQYF. The CDR3 coding sequence is TGCGCCAGCAGCCAAGCAAGGACTGTTGGGTTTGGCTCCTACAATGAGCAGTACTTC.